This TCR beta chain was identified in a study of vaccination effects on CD4 cells after COVID-19. Overall study findings and caveats: Late in the post-vaccination period, infection-induced and vaccine-induced clones underwent marked clonal contraction.

Note on this clone: Antigen unknown.

V lost 0 bases and J lost 6, with 13 bases in between. This CDR3 spans 15 amino acids. The germline V gene has CDR1 SGDLS and CDR2 YYNGEE. The method was immunoSEQ multiplex PCR; TCRdb's version includes in-frame clones alone and lacks a portion of them. This sample has roughly 41,000 clones, with 65% to 75% found just once. Ahead of sequencing, the ViraFEST assay grew antigen-specific CD4+ T cells using viral peptide pools. At the end of about 10 days of culture, CD4+ T cells were isolated. Two-dose BNT162b2 or mRNA-1273 vaccination was given to participants. Sample: CD4+ T cells from PBMCs cultured with HCoV-OC43 spike peptides, taken after COVID-19 vaccination. Subset indicated: HCoV-OC43 spike overlapping peptide pool stimulation. The clonotype comes from a human donor who received a COVID-19 vaccine. The chain is built from TRBV9 and TRBJ1-5, with D unclear. The CDR3 region is CASSVGTLGGQPQHF. The CDR3 region has the DNA TGTGCCAGCAGCGTAGGGACCCTAGGTGGTCAGCCCCAGCATTTT.